This TCR beta chain was captured by sequencing in a study of CXCR3 chemokines and chemotherapy response in bladder cancer. V was trimmed by 1 base and J by 1 base, leaving 7 bases between them. Germline CDR1 is MNHNS and CDR2 is SASEGT. The CDR3 has 15 residues. TCRdb passed the PCR reads through MiXCR, listing each CDR3 protein once. This sample carries 3,000 to 4,000 distinct CDR3 sequences, roughly 26% of them seen once, and the ten largest clones take roughly 15%. The sample was gathered from a patient whose treatment included neoadjuvant chemotherapy. The source of this sequence is a human donor with bladder cancer that did not respond to neoadjuvant chemotherapy. This sequence joins TRBV6-1 and TRBJ2-2; D is tentatively TRBD1 or TRBD2 (5 bases each). The CDR3 DNA is TGTGCCAGCAGTGAAGGGGGGATGAACACCGGGGAGCTGTTTTTT. Translated, it gives CASSEGGMNTGELFF.